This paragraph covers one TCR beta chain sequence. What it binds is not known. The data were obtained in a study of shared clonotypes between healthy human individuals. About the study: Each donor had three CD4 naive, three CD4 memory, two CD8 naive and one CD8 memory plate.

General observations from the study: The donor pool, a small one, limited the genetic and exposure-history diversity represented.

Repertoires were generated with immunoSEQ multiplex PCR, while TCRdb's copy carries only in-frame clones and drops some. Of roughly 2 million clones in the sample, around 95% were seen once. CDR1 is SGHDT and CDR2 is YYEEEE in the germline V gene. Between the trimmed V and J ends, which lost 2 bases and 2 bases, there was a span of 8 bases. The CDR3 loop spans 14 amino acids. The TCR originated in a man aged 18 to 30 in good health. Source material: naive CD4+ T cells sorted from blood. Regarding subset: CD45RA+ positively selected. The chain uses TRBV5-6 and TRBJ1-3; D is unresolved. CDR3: CASSFVRAGNTIYF. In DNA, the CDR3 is TGTGCCAGCAGCTTCGTGAGGGCTGGAAACACCATATATTTT.